Listed below are T cell receptor beta chains from one sample, sequenced in a study of CD8+ T cells in alopecia areata. Here immunoSEQ multiplex PCR was the method, and the copy in TCRdb shows in-frame clones only, minus some. Of some 150,000 clones in the sample, under 60% were seen once. This sample comprised CD4+ T cells sorted from blood, obtained at week 0. The receptors were gathered from a human donor with alopecia areata. Each CDR3 is given with its conserved first and last residue. The D gene is left open where the match is weak. The size entry is marked missing in some rows and otherwise reads once, few, many or a size class.

D gene: -; J gene: TRBJ2-1; V gene: TRBV5-6; clone size: few; CDR3 protein: CASSFLTTRSNEQFF; CDR3 DNA: TGTGCCAGCAGCTTCCTTACCACCAGAAGCAATGAGCAGTTCTTC
D gene: -; J gene: TRBJ1-5; V gene: TRBV30; clone size: -; CDR3 protein: CAWSKGKVGNQPQHF; CDR3 DNA: TGTGCCTGGAGCAAAGGGAAGGTTGGGAATCAGCCCCAGCATTTT
D gene: TRBD1; J gene: TRBJ2-7; V gene: TRBV4-3; clone size: -; CDR3 protein: CASSQDRTGGYEQYF; CDR3 DNA: TGCGCCAGCAGCCAAGATAGAACAGGGGGGTACGAGCAGTACTTC
D gene: TRBD2; J gene: TRBJ2-7; V gene: TRBV5-1; clone size: -; CDR3 protein: CASSLAGTRTYEQYF; CDR3 DNA: TGCGCCAGCAGCTTGGCCGGGACTAGGACCTACGAGCAGTACTTC
D gene: -; J gene: TRBJ2-5; V gene: TRBV27; clone size: -; CDR3 protein: CASSFGTEQGTQYF; CDR3 DNA: TGTGCCAGCAGTTTCGGGACGGAGCAGGGGACCCAGTACTTC
D gene: -; J gene: TRBJ1-2; V gene: TRBV29-1; clone size: -; CDR3 protein: CSATTGTNGYTF; CDR3 DNA: TGCAGCGCCACTACAGGGACAAATGGCTACACCTTC
D gene: -; J gene: TRBJ2-5; V gene: TRBV27; clone size: -; CDR3 protein: CASSPRTRETQYF; CDR3 DNA: TGTGCCAGCAGTCCTCGGACGCGGGAGACCCAGTACTTC
D gene: TRBD2; J gene: TRBJ2-3; V gene: TRBV13; clone size: -; CDR3 protein: CASSYSGVQADTQYF; CDR3 DNA: TGTGCCAGCAGCTATAGCGGGGTCCAAGCAGATACGCAGTATTTT
D gene: TRBD1; J gene: TRBJ1-6; V gene: TRBV5-1; clone size: -; CDR3 protein: CASSGQGTNSPLHF; CDR3 DNA: TGCGCCAGCAGCGGACAGGGCACAAATTCACCCCTCCACTTT
D gene: -; J gene: TRBJ2-3; V gene: TRBV5-1; clone size: -; CDR3 protein: CASSLGHLTDTQYF; CDR3 DNA: TGCGCCAGCAGCTTGGGACATCTCACAGATACGCAGTATTTT
D gene: -; J gene: TRBJ2-3; V gene: TRBV30; clone size: -; CDR3 protein: CALSSGTTDTQYF; CDR3 DNA: TGTGCCTTGAGTAGCGGAACCACAGATACGCAGTATTTT
D gene: -; J gene: TRBJ1-1; V gene: TRBV30; clone size: once; CDR3 protein: CAWSTGQKNTEAFF; CDR3 DNA: TGTGCCTGGAGTACAGGACAGAAGAACACTGAAGCTTTCTTT
D gene: -; J gene: TRBJ2-1; V gene: TRBV7-9; clone size: few; CDR3 protein: CASYTYNEQFF; CDR3 DNA: TGTGCCAGCTACACTTACAATGAGCAGTTCTTC
D gene: TRBD1; J gene: TRBJ1-2; V gene: TRBV6-5; clone size: once; CDR3 protein: CASSPDRGYGYTF; CDR3 DNA: TGTGCCAGCAGCCCGGACAGGGGATATGGCTACACCTTC
D gene: TRBD1; J gene: TRBJ2-5; V gene: TRBV9; clone size: -; CDR3 protein: CASSVTPQTGGKTQYF; CDR3 DNA: TGTGCCAGCAGCGTAACCCCCCAGACAGGGGGGAAGACCCAGTACTTC
D gene: TRBD1; J gene: TRBJ2-1; V gene: TRBV10-3; clone size: few; CDR3 protein: CAISIRTGEEAEQFF; CDR3 DNA: TGTGCCATCAGTATAAGGACAGGGGAGGAGGCTGAGCAGTTCTTC
D gene: -; J gene: TRBJ2-5; V gene: TRBV5-1; clone size: -; CDR3 protein: CASSLEQTPMGTQYF; CDR3 DNA: TGCGCCAGCAGCTTGGAACAGACACCTATGGGGACCCAGTACTTC
D gene: TRBD2; J gene: TRBJ2-7; V gene: TRBV7-2; clone size: few; CDR3 protein: CASSLSRTSGGMYEQYF; CDR3 DNA: TGTGCCAGCAGCCTTAGTCGCACTAGCGGGGGGATGTACGAGCAGTACTTC
D gene: TRBD1; J gene: TRBJ1-5; V gene: TRBV7-2; clone size: -; CDR3 protein: CASSSRTGINQPQHF; CDR3 DNA: TGTGCCAGCAGCTCAAGGACAGGGATCAATCAGCCCCAGCATTTT
D gene: TRBD1; J gene: TRBJ1-2; V gene: TRBV4-1; clone size: -; CDR3 protein: CASSLGTEDLKGYTF; CDR3 DNA: TGCGCCAGCAGCCTGGGGACAGAGGACCTTAAGGGCTACACCTTC
D gene: -; J gene: TRBJ1-2; V gene: TRBV29-1; clone size: few; CDR3 protein: CSVVARDYGYTF; CDR3 DNA: TGCAGCGTTGTGGCCCGAGACTATGGCTACACCTTC
D gene: -; J gene: TRBJ1-1; V gene: TRBV30; clone size: -; CDR3 protein: CAWTEGVTEAFF; CDR3 DNA: TGTGCCTGGACGGAGGGGGTCACTGAAGCTTTCTTT
D gene: TRBD2; J gene: TRBJ2-7; V gene: TRBV6-5; clone size: -; CDR3 protein: CASSQRGARSYEQYF; CDR3 DNA: TGTGCCAGCAGCCAGCGGGGGGCCCGCTCCTACGAGCAGTACTTC
D gene: -; J gene: TRBJ1-6; V gene: TRBV11-2; clone size: once; CDR3 protein: CASSPSSSPLHF; CDR3 DNA: TGTGCCAGCAGCCCCTCTAGTTCACCCCTCCACTTT
D gene: -; J gene: TRBJ2-5; V gene: TRBV5-1; clone size: -; CDR3 protein: CASSLELQETQYF; CDR3 DNA: TGCGCCAGCAGCTTGGAACTCCAAGAGACCCAGTACTTC
D gene: -; J gene: TRBJ1-2; V gene: TRBV29-1; clone size: -; CDR3 protein: CSVDHQLSGYTF; CDR3 DNA: TGCAGCGTTGACCATCAGCTCAGTGGCTACACCTTC
D gene: -; J gene: TRBJ1-1; V gene: TRBV6-5; clone size: few; CDR3 protein: CASSYSGQDTEAFF; CDR3 DNA: TGTGCCAGCAGTTACTCAGGGCAGGACACTGAAGCTTTCTTT
D gene: -; J gene: TRBJ1-6; V gene: TRBV4-3; clone size: few; CDR3 protein: CASSQDSTGSYNSPLHF; CDR3 DNA: TGCGCCAGCAGCCAAGATTCTACAGGTTCCTATAATTCACCCCTCCACTTT
D gene: -; J gene: TRBJ2-5; V gene: TRBV4-2; clone size: few; CDR3 protein: CASSQSDGTQYF; CDR3 DNA: TGTGCCAGCAGCCAATCAGACGGGACCCAGTACTTC
D gene: TRBD2; J gene: TRBJ2-1; V gene: TRBV27; clone size: once; CDR3 protein: CASSSRLAGGLNEQFF; CDR3 DNA: TGTGCCAGCAGTTCCCGACTAGCGGGGGGGCTCAATGAGCAGTTCTTC
D gene: -; J gene: TRBJ2-1; V gene: TRBV5-6; clone size: -; CDR3 protein: CASSPSMGGPTSYNEQFF; CDR3 DNA: TGTGCCAGCAGCCCCTCTATGGGCGGGCCGACGTCCTACAATGAGCAGTTCTTC
D gene: -; J gene: TRBJ2-3; V gene: TRBV9; clone size: few; CDR3 protein: CASTMGGVSTDTQYF; CDR3 DNA: TGTGCCAGCACCATGGGCGGGGTTAGCACAGATACGCAGTATTTT
D gene: -; J gene: TRBJ2-5; V gene: TRBV5-1; clone size: -; CDR3 protein: CASSEGHQETQYF; CDR3 DNA: TGCGCCAGCAGCGAGGGACACCAAGAGACCCAGTACTTC
D gene: -; J gene: TRBJ2-3; V gene: TRBV30; clone size: -; CDR3 protein: CAWGRGRTQYF; CDR3 DNA: TGTGCCTGGGGTAGGGGAAGAACGCAGTATTTT
D gene: -; J gene: TRBJ1-2; V gene: TRBV19; clone size: few; CDR3 protein: CASSRTFNYGYTF; CDR3 DNA: TGTGCCAGTAGTAGGACGTTCAACTATGGCTACACCTTC
D gene: -; J gene: TRBJ1-6; V gene: TRBV6-5; clone size: -; CDR3 protein: CASSYGQRNSPLHF; CDR3 DNA: TGTGCCAGCAGTTACGGGCAGAGGAATTCACCCCTCCACTTT
D gene: -; J gene: TRBJ2-3; V gene: TRBV29-1; clone size: -; CDR3 protein: CSVVQDRITDTQYF; CDR3 DNA: TGCAGCGTGGTCCAAGACAGGATCACAGATACGCAGTATTTT
D gene: -; J gene: TRBJ2-7; V gene: TRBV4-1; clone size: -; CDR3 protein: CASSQIRDTNYEQYF; CDR3 DNA: TGCGCCAGCAGCCAAATCCGGGACACCAACTACGAGCAGTACTTC
D gene: -; J gene: TRBJ1-5; V gene: TRBV10-3; clone size: -; CDR3 protein: CAISESRQPQHF; CDR3 DNA: TGTGCCATCAGTGAGTCGCGACAGCCCCAGCATTTT
D gene: TRBD1; J gene: TRBJ2-3; V gene: TRBV25-1; clone size: -; CDR3 protein: CASSVQGVTSTDTQYF; CDR3 DNA: TGTGCCAGCAGTGTCCAGGGGGTAACTAGCACAGATACGCAGTATTTT
D gene: -; J gene: TRBJ2-3; V gene: TRBV4-3; clone size: -; CDR3 protein: CASQGPRGTQYF; CDR3 DNA: TGCGCCAGCCAAGGGCCCCGCGGTACGCAGTATTTT
D gene: TRBD1; J gene: TRBJ1-2; V gene: TRBV7-2; clone size: -; CDR3 protein: CASTQGSQGGYTF; CDR3 DNA: TGTGCCAGCACACAGGGGTCTCAGGGTGGCTACACCTTC
D gene: -; J gene: TRBJ1-1; V gene: TRBV29-1; clone size: -; CDR3 protein: CSVEGDRGTEAFF; CDR3 DNA: TGCAGCGTTGAAGGGGATCGGGGCACTGAAGCTTTCTTT
D gene: -; J gene: TRBJ2-1; V gene: TRBV23-1; clone size: -; CDR3 protein: CASSQSLSAMSSYNEQFF; CDR3 DNA: TGCGCCAGCAGTCAATCGCTTTCGGCCATGAGCTCCTACAATGAGCAGTTCTTC
D gene: -; J gene: TRBJ2-7; V gene: TRBV29-1; clone size: -; CDR3 protein: CSVVRGYEQYF; CDR3 DNA: TGCAGCGTTGTGAGGGGGTACGAGCAGTACTTC
D gene: -; J gene: TRBJ2-1; V gene: TRBV9; clone size: -; CDR3 protein: CASSYNLYNEQFF; CDR3 DNA: TGTGCCAGCAGCTACAACCTTTACAATGAGCAGTTCTTC
D gene: TRBD2; J gene: TRBJ2-5; V gene: TRBV5-1; clone size: -; CDR3 protein: CASSLEPAGGPETQYF; CDR3 DNA: TGCGCCAGCAGCTTGGAGCCAGCGGGGGGGCCAGAGACCCAGTACTTC
D gene: TRBD2; J gene: TRBJ2-7; V gene: TRBV7-2; clone size: -; CDR3 protein: CASSLGSLAGEQYF; CDR3 DNA: TGTGCCAGCAGCTTAGGATCCCTAGCGGGGGAGCAGTACTTC
D gene: TRBD2; J gene: TRBJ2-7; V gene: TRBV5-1; clone size: -; CDR3 protein: CASSPRLASLGEQYF; CDR3 DNA: TGCGCCAGCAGCCCCCGACTAGCGTCACTCGGCGAGCAGTACTTC
D gene: -; J gene: TRBJ1-1; V gene: TRBV2; clone size: -; CDR3 protein: CASSPRSSTEAFF; CDR3 DNA: TGTGCCAGCAGTCCCCGTTCAAGCACTGAAGCTTTCTTT
D gene: -; J gene: TRBJ1-6; V gene: TRBV7-9; clone size: -; CDR3 protein: CASSPSGDNNSPLHF; CDR3 DNA: TGTGCCAGCAGCCCCAGCGGGGATAATAATTCACCCCTCCACTTT
D gene: -; J gene: TRBJ1-3; V gene: TRBV6-5; clone size: -; CDR3 protein: CASSYDGNTIYF; CDR3 DNA: TGTGCCAGCAGTTACGACGGAAACACCATATATTTT
D gene: -; J gene: TRBJ1-1; V gene: TRBV30; clone size: -; CDR3 protein: CAWSRVGIEAFF; CDR3 DNA: TGTGCCTGGAGTAGGGTAGGGATTGAAGCTTTCTTT
D gene: -; J gene: TRBJ1-6; V gene: TRBV7-9; clone size: -; CDR3 protein: CASAPDGGTPLHF; CDR3 DNA: TGTGCCAGCGCCCCGGATGGTGGGACACCCCTCCACTTT
D gene: -; J gene: TRBJ2-1; V gene: TRBV7-9; clone size: -; CDR3 protein: CASSWRAGAHNEQFF; CDR3 DNA: TGTGCCAGCAGCTGGCGTGCGGGGGCCCACAATGAGCAGTTCTTC
D gene: TRBD2; J gene: TRBJ2-5; V gene: TRBV9; clone size: -; CDR3 protein: CASSVGGTSMGRQETQYF; CDR3 DNA: TGTGCCAGCAGCGTAGGTGGGACTAGCATGGGTCGCCAAGAGACCCAGTACTTC
D gene: -; J gene: TRBJ1-2; V gene: TRBV29-1; clone size: -; CDR3 protein: CSVETGRGSSGYTF; CDR3 DNA: TGCAGCGTTGAAACGGGCAGGGGATCGAGTGGCTACACCTTC
D gene: TRBD1; J gene: TRBJ1-2; V gene: TRBV6-4; clone size: once; CDR3 protein: CASRRQGSPLYGYTF; CDR3 DNA: TGTGCCAGCAGACGACAGGGGTCCCCCCTCTATGGCTACACCTTC
D gene: TRBD1; J gene: TRBJ2-4; V gene: TRBV15; clone size: -; CDR3 protein: CATSRGPGTGPNIQYF; CDR3 DNA: TGTGCCACCAGCAGAGGCCCCGGGACAGGGCCCAACATTCAGTACTTC
D gene: TRBD1; J gene: TRBJ2-7; V gene: TRBV7-6; clone size: few; CDR3 protein: CASSPSPGQGAIITNF; CDR3 DNA: TGTGCCAGCAGCCCCTCTCCGGGACAGGGGGCCATTATTACCAACTTC